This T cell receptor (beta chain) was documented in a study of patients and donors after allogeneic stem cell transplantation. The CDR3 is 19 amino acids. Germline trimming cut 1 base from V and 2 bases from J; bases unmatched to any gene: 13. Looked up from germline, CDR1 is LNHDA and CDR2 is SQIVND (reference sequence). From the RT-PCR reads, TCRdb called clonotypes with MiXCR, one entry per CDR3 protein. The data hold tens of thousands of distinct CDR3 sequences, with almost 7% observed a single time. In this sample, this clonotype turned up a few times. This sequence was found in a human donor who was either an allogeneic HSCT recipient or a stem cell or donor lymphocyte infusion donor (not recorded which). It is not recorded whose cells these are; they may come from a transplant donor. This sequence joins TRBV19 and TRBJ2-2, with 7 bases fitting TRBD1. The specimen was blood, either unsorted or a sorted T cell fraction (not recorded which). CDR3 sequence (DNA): TGTGCCAGTAGTATAGCGTCGGATCCGGGACAGCTAAACACCGGGGAGCTGTTTTTT. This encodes CASSIASDPGQLNTGELFF. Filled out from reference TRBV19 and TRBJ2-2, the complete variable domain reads DGGITQSPKYLFRKEGQNVTLSCEQNLNHDAMYWYRQDPGQGLRLIYYSQIVNDFQKGDIAEGYSVSREKKESFPLTVTSAQKNPTAFYLCASSIASDPGQLNTGELFFGEGSRLTVL.